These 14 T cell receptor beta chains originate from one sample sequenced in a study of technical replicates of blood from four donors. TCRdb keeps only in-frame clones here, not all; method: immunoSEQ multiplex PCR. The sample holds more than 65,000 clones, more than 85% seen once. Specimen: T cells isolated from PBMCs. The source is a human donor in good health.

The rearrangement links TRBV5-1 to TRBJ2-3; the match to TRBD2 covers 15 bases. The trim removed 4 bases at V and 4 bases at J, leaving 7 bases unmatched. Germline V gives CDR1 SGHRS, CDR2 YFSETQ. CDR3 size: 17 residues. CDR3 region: CASSIGTSGRTPDTQYF. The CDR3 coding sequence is TGCGCCAGCAGCATAGGGACTAGCGGGAGGACACCAGATACGCAGTATTTT.

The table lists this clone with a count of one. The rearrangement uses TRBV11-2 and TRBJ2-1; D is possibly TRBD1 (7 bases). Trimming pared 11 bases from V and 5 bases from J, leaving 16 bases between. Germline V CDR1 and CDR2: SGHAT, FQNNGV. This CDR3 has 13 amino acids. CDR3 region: CASLPGGHNEQFF. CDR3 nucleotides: TGTGCCTCCCTCCCAGGGGGGCACAATGAGCAGTTCTTC.

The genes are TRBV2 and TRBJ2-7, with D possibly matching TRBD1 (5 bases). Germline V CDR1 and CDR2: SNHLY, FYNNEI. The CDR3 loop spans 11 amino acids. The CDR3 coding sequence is TGTGGGGGCAGAGGCTCTTTAGGGCAGTACTTC. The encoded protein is CGGRGSLGQYF.

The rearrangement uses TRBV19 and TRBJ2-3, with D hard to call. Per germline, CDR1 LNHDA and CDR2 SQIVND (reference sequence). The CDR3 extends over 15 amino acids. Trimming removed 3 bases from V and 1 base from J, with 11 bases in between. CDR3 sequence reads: CASSIPRSRTDTQYF. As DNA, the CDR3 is TGTGCCAGTAGTATTCCCCGGAGCCGCACAGATACGCAGTATTTT.

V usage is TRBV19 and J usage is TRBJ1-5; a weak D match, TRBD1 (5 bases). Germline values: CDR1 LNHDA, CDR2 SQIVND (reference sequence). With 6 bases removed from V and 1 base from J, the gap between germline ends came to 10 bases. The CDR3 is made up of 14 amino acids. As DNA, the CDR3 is TGTGCCAGTAGAAGGAGGGGAAGCAATCAGCCCCAGCATTTT. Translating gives CASRRRGSNQPQHF.

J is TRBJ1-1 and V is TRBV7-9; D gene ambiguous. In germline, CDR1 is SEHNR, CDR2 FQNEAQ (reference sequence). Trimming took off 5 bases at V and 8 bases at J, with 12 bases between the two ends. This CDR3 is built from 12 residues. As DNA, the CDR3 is TGTGCCAGCAGCCCCATGTGGAGCGAAGCTTTCTTT. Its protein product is CASSPMWSEAFF.

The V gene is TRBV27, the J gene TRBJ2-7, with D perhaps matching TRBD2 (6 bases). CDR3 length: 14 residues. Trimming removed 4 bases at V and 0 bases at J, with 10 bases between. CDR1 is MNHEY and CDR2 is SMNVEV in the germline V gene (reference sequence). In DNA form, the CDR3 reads TGTGCCAGCAGTTCAAGGAGGGGCTCCTACGAGCAGTACTTC. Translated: CASSSRRGSYEQYF.

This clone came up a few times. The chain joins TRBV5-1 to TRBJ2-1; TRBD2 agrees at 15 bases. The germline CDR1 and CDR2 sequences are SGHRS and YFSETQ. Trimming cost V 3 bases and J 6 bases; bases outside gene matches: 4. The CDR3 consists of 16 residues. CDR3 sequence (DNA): TGCGCCAGCAGCTGGACTAGCGGGAGGGCAACCAATGAGCAGTTCTTC. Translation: CASSWTSGRATNEQFF.

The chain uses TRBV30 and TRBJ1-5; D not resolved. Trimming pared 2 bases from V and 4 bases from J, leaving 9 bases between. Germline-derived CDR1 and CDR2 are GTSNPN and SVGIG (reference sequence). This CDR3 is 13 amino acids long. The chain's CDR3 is CAWSKAGNQPQHF. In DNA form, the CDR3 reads TGTGCCTGGAGTAAGGCAGGAAATCAGCCCCAGCATTTT.

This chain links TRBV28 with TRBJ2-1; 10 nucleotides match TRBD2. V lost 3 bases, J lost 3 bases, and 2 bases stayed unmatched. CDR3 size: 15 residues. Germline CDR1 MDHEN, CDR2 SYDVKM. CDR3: CASSFLAGVYNEQFF. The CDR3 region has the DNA TGTGCCAGCAGTTTTCTAGCGGGAGTCTACAATGAGCAGTTCTTC. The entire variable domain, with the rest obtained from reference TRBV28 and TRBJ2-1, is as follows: DVKVTQSSRYLVKRTGEKVFLECVQDMDHENMFWYRQDPGLGLRLIYFSYDVKMKEKGDIPEGYSVSREKKERFSLILESASTNQTSMYLCASSFLAGVYNEQFFGPGTRLTVL.

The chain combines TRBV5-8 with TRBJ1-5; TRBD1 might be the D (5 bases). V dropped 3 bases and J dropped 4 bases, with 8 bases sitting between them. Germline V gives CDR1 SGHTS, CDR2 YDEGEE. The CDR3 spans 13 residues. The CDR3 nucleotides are TGTGCCAGCAGCTACAGGTCAAATCAGCCCCAGCATTTT. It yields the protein CASSYRSNQPQHF.

The CDR3 nucleotides read TGTGCCACCAGCCCCGGGGTGGCCGACTACGAGCAGTACTTC. Translation gives CATSPGVADYEQYF. This rearrangement joins TRBV15 to TRBJ2-7; a possible D gene is TRBD2 (5 bases). The V gene lost 5 bases and the J gene lost 3 bases, with 14 bases spanning the gap. Germline V gives CDR1 LNHNV, CDR2 YYDKDF (reference sequence). This CDR3 is built from 14 residues. The full variable domain, rest sourced from reference TRBV15 and TRBJ2-7, is DAMVIQNPRYQVTQFGKPVTLSCSQTLNHNVMYWYQQKSSQAPKLLFHYYDKDFNNEADTPDNFQSRRPNTSFCFLDIRSPGLGDTAMYLCATSPGVADYEQYFGPGTRLTVT.

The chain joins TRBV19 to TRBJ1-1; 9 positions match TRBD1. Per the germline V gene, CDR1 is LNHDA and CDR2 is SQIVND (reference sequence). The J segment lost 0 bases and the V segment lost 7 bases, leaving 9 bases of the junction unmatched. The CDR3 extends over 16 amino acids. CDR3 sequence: CASKRDREGMNTEAFF. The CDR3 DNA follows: TGTGCCAGTAAAAGGGACAGGGAGGGGATGAACACTGAAGCTTTCTTT.

This CDR3 reads CASSQTSRYNEQFF. The CDR3 coding sequence is TGTGCCAGCAGTCAGACTAGCCGCTACAATGAGCAGTTCTTC. V usage is TRBV2 and J usage is TRBJ2-1, with 7 bases identical to TRBD2. V was pared by 5 bases and J by 3 bases, with 4 bases of the junction left unmatched. Germline assignment: CDR1 SNHLY and CDR2 FYNNEI. The CDR3 totals 14 residues. The full variable domain, its missing parts supplied by reference TRBV2 and TRBJ2-1, is EPEVTQTPSHQVTQMGQEVILRCVPISNHLYFYWYRQILGQKVEFLVSFYNNEISEKSEIFDDQFSVERPDGSNFTLKIRSTKLEDSAMYFCASSQTSRYNEQFFGPGTRLTVL.